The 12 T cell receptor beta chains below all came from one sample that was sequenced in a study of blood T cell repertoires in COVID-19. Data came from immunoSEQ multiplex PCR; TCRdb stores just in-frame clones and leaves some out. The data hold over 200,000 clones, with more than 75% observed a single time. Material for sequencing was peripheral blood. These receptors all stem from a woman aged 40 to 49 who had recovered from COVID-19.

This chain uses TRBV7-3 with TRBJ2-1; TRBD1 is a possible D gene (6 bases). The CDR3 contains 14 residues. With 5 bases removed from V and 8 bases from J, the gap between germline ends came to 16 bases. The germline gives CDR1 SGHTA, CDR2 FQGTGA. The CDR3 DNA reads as TGTGCCAGCAGCGCAGGGGCCCTATCCCATGAGCAGTTCTTC. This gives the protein CASSAGALSHEQFF.

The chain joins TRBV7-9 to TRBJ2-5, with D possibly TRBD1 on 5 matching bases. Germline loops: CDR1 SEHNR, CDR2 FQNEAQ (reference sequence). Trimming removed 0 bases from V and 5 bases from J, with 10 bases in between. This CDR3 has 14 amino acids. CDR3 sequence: CASSLAPRVETQYF. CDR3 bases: TGTGCCAGCAGCTTAGCGCCCAGGGTTGAGACCCAGTACTTC.

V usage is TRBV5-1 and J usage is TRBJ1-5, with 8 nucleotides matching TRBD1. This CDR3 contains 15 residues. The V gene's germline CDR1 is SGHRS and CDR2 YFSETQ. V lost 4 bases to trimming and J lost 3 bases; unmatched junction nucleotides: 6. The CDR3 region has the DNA TGCGCCAGCAGCCCAACAGGGGGGCCCAATCAGCCCCAGCATTTT. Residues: CASSPTGGPNQPQHF. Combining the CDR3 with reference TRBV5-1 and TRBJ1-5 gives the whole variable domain KAGVTQTPRYLIKTRGQQVTLSCSPISGHRSVSWYQQTPGQGLQFLFEYFSETQRNKGNFPGRFSGRQFSNSRSEMNVSTLELGDSALYLCASSPTGGPNQPQHFGDGTRLSIL.

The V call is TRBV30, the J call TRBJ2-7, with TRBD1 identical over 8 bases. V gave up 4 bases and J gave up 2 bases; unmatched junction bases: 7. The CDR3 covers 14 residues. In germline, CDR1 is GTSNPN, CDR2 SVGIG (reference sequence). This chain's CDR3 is CAWTPTGVTYEQYF. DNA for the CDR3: TGTGCCTGGACCCCGACAGGGGTGACCTACGAGCAGTACTTC.

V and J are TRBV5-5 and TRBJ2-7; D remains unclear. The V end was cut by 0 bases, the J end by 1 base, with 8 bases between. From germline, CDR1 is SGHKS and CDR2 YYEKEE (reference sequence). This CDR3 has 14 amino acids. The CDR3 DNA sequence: TGTGCCAGCAGCTTGGGGTCACATTCCTACGAGCAGTACGTC. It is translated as CASSLGSHSYEQYV.

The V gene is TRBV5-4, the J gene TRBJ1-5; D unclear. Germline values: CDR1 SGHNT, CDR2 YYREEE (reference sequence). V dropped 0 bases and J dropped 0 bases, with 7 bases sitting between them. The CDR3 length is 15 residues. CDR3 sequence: CASSLAEDSNQPQHF. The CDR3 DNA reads TGTGCCAGCAGCTTGGCCGAGGATAGCAATCAGCCCCAGCATTTT.

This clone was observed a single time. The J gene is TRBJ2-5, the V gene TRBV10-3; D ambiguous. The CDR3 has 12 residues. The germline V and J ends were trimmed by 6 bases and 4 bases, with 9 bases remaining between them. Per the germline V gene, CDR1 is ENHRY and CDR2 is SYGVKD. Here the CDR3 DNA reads TGTGCCATCAGGGCAGGCCTAGAGACCCAGTACTTC. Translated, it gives CAIRAGLETQYF.

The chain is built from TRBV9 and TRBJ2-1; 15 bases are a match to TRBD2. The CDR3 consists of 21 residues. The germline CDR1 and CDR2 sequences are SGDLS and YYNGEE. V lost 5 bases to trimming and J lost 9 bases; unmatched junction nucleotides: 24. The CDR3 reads CASSNPASPGLAGGVSGEQFF. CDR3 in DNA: TGTGCCAGCAGTAACCCAGCCTCCCCGGGACTAGCGGGAGGTGTCAGTGGTGAGCAGTTCTTC.

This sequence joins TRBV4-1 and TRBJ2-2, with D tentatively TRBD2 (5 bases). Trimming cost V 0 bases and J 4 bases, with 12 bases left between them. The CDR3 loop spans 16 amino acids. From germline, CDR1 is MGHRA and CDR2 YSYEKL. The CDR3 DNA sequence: TGCGCCAGCAGCCAAGATGGGAGTTCCTTCACCGGGGAGCTGTTTTTT. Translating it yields CASSQDGSSFTGELFF.

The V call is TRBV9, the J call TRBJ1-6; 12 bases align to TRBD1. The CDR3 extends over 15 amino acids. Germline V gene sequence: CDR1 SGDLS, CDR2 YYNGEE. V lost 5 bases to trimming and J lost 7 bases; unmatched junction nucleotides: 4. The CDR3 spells CASRAGQGANSPLHF. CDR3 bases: TGTGCCAGCAGAGCGGGACAGGGGGCGAATTCACCCCTCCACTTT.

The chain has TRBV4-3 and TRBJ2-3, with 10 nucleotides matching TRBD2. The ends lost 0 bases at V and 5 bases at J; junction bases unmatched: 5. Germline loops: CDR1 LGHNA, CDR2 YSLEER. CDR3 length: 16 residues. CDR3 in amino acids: CASSQDWTSGIDTQYF. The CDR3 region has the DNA TGCGCCAGCAGCCAAGATTGGACTAGCGGTATAGATACGCAGTATTTT.

CDR3 in amino acids: CASSPAAGNTIYF. The CDR3 DNA reads TGTGCCAGTAGTCCTGCGGCTGGAAACACCATATATTTT. J is TRBJ1-3 and V is TRBV19; D is unresolved. The CDR3 sequence is 13 residues long. The V end lost 5 bases, the J end lost 2 bases, and 7 bases lay between the germline ends. The germline V gene encodes CDR1 LNHDA and CDR2 SQIVND (reference sequence).